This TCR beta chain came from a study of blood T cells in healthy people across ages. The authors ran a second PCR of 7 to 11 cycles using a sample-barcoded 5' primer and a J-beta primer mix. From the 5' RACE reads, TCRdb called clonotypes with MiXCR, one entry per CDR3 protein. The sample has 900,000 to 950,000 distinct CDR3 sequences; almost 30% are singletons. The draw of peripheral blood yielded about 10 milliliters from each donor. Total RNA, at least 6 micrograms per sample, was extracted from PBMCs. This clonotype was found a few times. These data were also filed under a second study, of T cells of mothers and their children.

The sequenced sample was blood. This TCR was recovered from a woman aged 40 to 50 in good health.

CDR3 sequence (DNA): TGTGCCAGCAGGGCCGGGACAGGGAAATACGATACGCAGTATTTT. This codes for CASRAGTGKYDTQYF. The chain carries TRBV2 and TRBJ2-3; 9 bases are a match to TRBD1. The germline V gene encodes CDR1 SNHLY and CDR2 FYNNEI. J lost 6 bases, V lost 6 bases, and 10 bases had no gene match. This CDR3 region has 15 residues.